These T cell receptor beta chains were read from a single sample in a study of shared clonotypes between healthy human individuals. The protocol was immunoSEQ multiplex PCR, while the TCRdb copy is restricted to in-frame clones and leaves out a portion. Of nearly 500,000 clones listed, 60% to 85% are singletons. The sequenced sample was PBMCs. The receptors stem from a woman aged 40 to 55 in good health. Some clones in this sample may be carry-over from other donors' samples. Each CDR3 is given with its conserved first and last residue. The order of the fields is V gene, clone size, J gene, D gene, CDR3 DNA, CDR3 protein. The D gene is left open where the match is weak. Size is stated for part of the rows, as once, few or many counts, or as a class when the clone is expanded.

TRBV7-6	-	TRBJ2-1	-	TGTGCCAGCAGCTTACAGGGTGCGAGTTACAATGAGCAGTTCTTC	CASSLQGASYNEQFF
TRBV5-1	once	TRBJ2-5	-	TGCGCCAGCAGCCTCTATCGAGTTCAAGAGACCCAGTACTTC	CASSLYRVQETQYF
TRBV9	-	TRBJ1-1	-	TGTGCCAGCAGCGTAGGGGCGTTGAACACTGAAGCTTTCTTT	CASSVGALNTEAFF
TRBV2	-	TRBJ2-5	-	TGTGCCAGCAGTGAAGTCTCCAACCAAGAGACCCAGTACTTC	CASSEVSNQETQYF
TRBV27	-	TRBJ2-4	-	TGTGCCAGCAGGCCACTAGGAGGTGGAAACATTCAGTACTTC	CASRPLGGGNIQYF
TRBV6-5	once	TRBJ2-1	-	TGTGCCAGCAGTTTTAACAATGAGCAGTTCTTC	CASSFNNEQFF
TRBV7-2	-	TRBJ2-1	TRBD1	TGTGCCAGCAGCCCGGACAGGTCCTACAATGAGCAGTTCTTC	CASSPDRSYNEQFF
TRBV30	few	TRBJ2-5	TRBD2	TGTGCCTGGAGTGTAAGGGGCACCGGGAGGATACAAGAGACCCAGTACTTC	CAWSVRGTGRIQETQYF
TRBV7-8	-	TRBJ2-1	-	TGTGCCAGCAGCTTAGGTGGCTTCTACAATGAGCAGTTCTTC	CASSLGGFYNEQFF
TRBV30	-	TRBJ2-7	TRBD1	TGTGCCTGGAGGACAGGGGGCACCTACGAGCAGTACTTC	CAWRTGGTYEQYF
TRBV27	-	TRBJ2-2	TRBD2	TGTGCCAGCACCTTAGCGGGAGGGGACACCGGGGAGCTGTTTTTT	CASTLAGGDTGELFF
TRBV5-4	-	TRBJ2-7	-	TGTGCCAGCAGTTCAGGACCGTCCTCCTACGAGCAGTACTTC	CASSSGPSSYEQYF
TRBV5-1	-	TRBJ2-7	-	TGCGCCAGCAGCTTGGCGGGGCTAAACGAGCAGTACTTC	CASSLAGLNEQYF
TRBV7-9	-	TRBJ1-1	-	TGTGCCAGCAGCTTCTGGACAGTGAACACTGAAGCTTTCTTT	CASSFWTVNTEAFF
TRBV28	-	TRBJ2-7	TRBD1	TGTGCCAGCAGTCGACTGGACAGGGACTCCTACGAGCAGTACTTC	CASSRLDRDSYEQYF